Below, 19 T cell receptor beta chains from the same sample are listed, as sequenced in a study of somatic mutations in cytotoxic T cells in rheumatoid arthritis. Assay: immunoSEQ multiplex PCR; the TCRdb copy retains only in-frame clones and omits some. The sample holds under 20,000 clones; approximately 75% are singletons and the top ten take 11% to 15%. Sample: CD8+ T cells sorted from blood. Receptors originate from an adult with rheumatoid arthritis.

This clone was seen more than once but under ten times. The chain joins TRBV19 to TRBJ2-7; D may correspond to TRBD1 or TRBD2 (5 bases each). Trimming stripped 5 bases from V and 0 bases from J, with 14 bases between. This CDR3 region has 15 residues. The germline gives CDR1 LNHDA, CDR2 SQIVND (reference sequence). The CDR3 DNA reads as TGTGCCAGTAGTGTATATTTGGGACCCTCCTACGAGCAGTACTTC. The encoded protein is CASSVYLGPSYEQYF.

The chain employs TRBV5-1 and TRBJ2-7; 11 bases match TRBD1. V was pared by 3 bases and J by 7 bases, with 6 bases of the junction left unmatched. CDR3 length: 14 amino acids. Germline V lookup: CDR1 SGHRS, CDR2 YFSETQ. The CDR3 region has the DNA TGCGCCAGCAGCTCCCGGGACAGGGGGTTTGAGCAGTACTTC. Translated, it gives CASSSRDRGFEQYF.

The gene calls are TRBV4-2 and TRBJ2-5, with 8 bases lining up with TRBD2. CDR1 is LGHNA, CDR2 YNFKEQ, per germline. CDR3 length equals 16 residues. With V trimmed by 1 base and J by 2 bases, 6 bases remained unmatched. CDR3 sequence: CASSQVTSGPQETQYF. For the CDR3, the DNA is TGTGCCAGCAGCCAAGTAACTAGCGGACCGCAAGAGACCCAGTACTTC.

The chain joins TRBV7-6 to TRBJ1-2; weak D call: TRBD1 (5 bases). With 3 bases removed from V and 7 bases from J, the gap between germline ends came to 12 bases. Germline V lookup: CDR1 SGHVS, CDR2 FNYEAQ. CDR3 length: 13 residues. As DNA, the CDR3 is TGTGCCAGCAGCTTGGAAGGACACCTTGGCTACACCTTC. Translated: CASSLEGHLGYTF.

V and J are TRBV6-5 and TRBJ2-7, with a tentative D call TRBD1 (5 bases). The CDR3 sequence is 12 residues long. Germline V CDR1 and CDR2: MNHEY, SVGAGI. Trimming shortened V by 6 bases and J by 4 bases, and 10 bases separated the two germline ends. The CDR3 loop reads CASRGGAYEQYF. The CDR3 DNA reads TGTGCCAGCAGGGGTGGGGCATACGAGCAGTACTTC.

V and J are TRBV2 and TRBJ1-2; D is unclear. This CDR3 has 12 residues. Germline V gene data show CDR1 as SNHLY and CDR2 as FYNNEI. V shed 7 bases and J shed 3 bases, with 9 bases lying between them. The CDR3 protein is CASMNSYYGYTF. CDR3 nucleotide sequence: TGTGCCAGCATGAACAGCTACTATGGCTACACCTTC. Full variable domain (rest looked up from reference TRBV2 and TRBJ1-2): EPEVTQTPSHQVTQMGQEVILRCVPISNHLYFYWYRQILGQKVEFLVSFYNNEISEKSEIFDDQFSVERPDGSNFTLKIRSTKLEDSAMYFCASMNSYYGYTFGSGTRLTVV.

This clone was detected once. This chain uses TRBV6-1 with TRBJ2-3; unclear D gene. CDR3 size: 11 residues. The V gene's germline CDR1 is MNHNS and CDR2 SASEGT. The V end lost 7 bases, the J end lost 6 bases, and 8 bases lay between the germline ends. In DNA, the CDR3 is TGTGCCAGCACTACTGCCGATACGCAGTATTTT. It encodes CASTTADTQYF.

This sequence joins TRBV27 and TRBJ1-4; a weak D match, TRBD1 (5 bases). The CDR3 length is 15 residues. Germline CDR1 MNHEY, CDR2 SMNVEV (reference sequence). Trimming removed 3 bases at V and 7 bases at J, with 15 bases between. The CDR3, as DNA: TGTGCCAGCAGTTTGGGGGGAAGATTTGGTGAAAAACTGTTTTTT. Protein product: CASSLGGRFGEKLFF.

This CDR3 is CASSHGQGLNNEQFF. DNA of the CDR3: TGCGCCAGCAGCCACGGACAGGGCCTGAACAATGAGCAGTTCTTC. The chain uses TRBV4-1 and TRBJ2-1; 8 bases agree with TRBD1. Germline V gene lookup returns CDR1 MGHRA and CDR2 YSYEKL. There are 15 residues in the CDR3. After removal of 3 bases from V and 5 bases from J, the junction contained 6 bases not matched to a gene.

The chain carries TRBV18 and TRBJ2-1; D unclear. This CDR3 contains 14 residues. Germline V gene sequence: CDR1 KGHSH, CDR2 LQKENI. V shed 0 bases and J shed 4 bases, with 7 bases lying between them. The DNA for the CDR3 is TGTGCCAGCTCACCACCATTGAGTTACAATGAGCAGTTCTTC. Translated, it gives CASSPPLSYNEQFF.

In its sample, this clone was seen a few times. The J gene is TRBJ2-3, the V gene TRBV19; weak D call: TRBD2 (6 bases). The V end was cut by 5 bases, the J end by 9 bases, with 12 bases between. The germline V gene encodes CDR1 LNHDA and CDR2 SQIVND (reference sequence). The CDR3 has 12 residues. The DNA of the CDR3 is TGTGCCAGTAGTCTTGGACTAAGCACGCAGTATTTT. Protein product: CASSLGLSTQYF.

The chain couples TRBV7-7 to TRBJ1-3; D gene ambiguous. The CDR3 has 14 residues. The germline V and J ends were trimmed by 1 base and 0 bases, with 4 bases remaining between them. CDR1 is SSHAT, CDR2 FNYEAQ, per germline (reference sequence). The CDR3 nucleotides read TGTGCCAGCAGCTTAGGGGGCTCTGGAAACACCATATATTTT. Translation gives CASSLGGSGNTIYF.

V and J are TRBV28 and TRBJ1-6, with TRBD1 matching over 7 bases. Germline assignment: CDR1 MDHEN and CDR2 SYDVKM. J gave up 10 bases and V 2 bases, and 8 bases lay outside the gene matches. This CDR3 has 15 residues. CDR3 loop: CASSLNPTGASPLHF. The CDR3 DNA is TGTGCCAGCAGTTTAAACCCCACAGGGGCCTCACCCCTCCACTTT.

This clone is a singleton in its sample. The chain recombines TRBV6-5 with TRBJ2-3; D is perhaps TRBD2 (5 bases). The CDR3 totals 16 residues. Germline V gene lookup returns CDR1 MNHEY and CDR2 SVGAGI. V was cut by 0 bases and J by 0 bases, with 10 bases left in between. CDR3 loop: CASSYSFGESTDTQYF. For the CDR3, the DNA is TGTGCCAGCAGTTACTCGTTCGGGGAAAGCACAGATACGCAGTATTTT.

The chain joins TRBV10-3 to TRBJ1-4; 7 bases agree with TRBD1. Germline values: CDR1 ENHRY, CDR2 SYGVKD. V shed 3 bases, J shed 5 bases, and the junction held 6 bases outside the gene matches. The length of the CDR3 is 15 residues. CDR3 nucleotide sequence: TGTGCCATCAGTGATACCGGGACAGTCAATGAAAAACTGTTTTTT. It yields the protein CAISDTGTVNEKLFF.

CDR3 nucleotide sequence: TGTGCCAGCAGCTTGGGTGGGCTTGGGAACAATGAGCAGTTCTTC. Translation: CASSLGGLGNNEQFF. The chain recombines TRBV5-4 with TRBJ2-1; D gene uncertain. Germline assignment: CDR1 SGHNT and CDR2 YYREEE (reference sequence). The CDR3 contains 15 residues. V was pared by 0 bases and J by 5 bases, with 12 bases between.

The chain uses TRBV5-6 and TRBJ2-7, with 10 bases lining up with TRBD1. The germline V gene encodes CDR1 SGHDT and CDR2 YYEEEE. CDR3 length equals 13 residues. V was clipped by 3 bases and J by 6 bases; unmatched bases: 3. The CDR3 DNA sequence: TGTGCCAGCAGCTCGACAGGGGGCTTCGAGCAGTACTTC. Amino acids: CASSSTGGFEQYF.

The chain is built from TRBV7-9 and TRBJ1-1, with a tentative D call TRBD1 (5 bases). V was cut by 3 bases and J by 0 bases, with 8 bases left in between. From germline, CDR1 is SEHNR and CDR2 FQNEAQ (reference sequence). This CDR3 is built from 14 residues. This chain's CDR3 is CASSLGGMNTEAFF. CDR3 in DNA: TGTGCCAGCAGCTTGGGGGGTATGAACACTGAAGCTTTCTTT.

Here the CDR3 DNA reads TGCAGCGTTGAGGGTCCTCTAGCGGGAGGGGTCGGTGAGCAGTTCTTC. It is translated as CSVEGPLAGGVGEQFF. The chain couples TRBV29-1 to TRBJ2-1; 12 bases are a match to TRBD2. The J segment lost 9 bases and the V segment lost 3 bases, leaving 12 bases of the junction unmatched. CDR3 size: 16 residues. CDR1 is SQVTM, CDR2 ANQGSEA, per germline.